This note documents a single T cell receptor (beta chain) sequence. Its antigen remains unidentified. Using immunoSEQ multiplex PCR, the repertoire was profiled, and TCRdb retains in-frame clones only, with some absent. The repertoire consists of about 59,000 clones, with around 90% occurring once and the leading ten covering around 9.7%. This record belongs to a study of PD-1 blockade in classical Hodgkin lymphoma. Study conclusions and caveats: At baseline, newly diagnosed patients reportedly showed less TCR diversity than healthy donors.

V was clipped by 6 bases and J by 9 bases; unmatched bases: 10. Germline assignment: CDR1 LNHDA and CDR2 SQIVND (reference sequence). This CDR3 is built from 14 residues. All patients experienced relapse after autologous stem cell transplantation, and brentuximab vedotin exposure was variable. The chain recombines TRBV19 with TRBJ2-1, with 8 bases matching TRBD2. The clonotype originates from a human donor with classical Hodgkin lymphoma. The sequences come from peripheral blood mononuclear cells (PBMCs), collected at baseline. The CDR3 DNA reads as TGTGCCAGTAGAACGAGACTAGCGCAGTCTGAGCAGTTCTTC. Translation: CASRTRLAQSEQFF. The full variable domain, completed using reference TRBV19 and TRBJ2-1, is DGGITQSPKYLFRKEGQNVTLSCEQNLNHDAMYWYRQDPGQGLRLIYYSQIVNDFQKGDIAEGYSVSREKKESFPLTVTSAQKNPTAFYLCASRTRLAQSEQFFGPGTRLTVL.